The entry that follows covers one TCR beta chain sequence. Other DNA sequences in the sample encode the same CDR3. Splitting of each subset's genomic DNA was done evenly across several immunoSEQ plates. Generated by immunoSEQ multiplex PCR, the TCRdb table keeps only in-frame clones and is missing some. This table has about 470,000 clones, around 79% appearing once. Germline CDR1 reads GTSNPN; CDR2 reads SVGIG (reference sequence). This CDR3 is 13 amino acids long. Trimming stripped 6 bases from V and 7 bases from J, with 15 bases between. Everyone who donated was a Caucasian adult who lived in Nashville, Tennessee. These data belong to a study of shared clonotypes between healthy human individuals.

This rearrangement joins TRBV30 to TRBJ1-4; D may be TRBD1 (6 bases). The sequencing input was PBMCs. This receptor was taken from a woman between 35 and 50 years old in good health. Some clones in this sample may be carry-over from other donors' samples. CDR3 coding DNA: TGTGCCTGTCCCGGGGGCTTCGGTGAAAAACTGTTTTTT. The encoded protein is CACPGGFGEKLFF. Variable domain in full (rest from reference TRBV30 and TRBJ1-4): SQTIHQWPATLVQPVGSPLSLECTVEGTSNPNLYWYRQAAGRGLQLLFYSVGIGQISSEVPQNLSASRPQDRQFILSSKKLLLSDSGFYLCACPGGFGEKLFFGSGTQLSVL.